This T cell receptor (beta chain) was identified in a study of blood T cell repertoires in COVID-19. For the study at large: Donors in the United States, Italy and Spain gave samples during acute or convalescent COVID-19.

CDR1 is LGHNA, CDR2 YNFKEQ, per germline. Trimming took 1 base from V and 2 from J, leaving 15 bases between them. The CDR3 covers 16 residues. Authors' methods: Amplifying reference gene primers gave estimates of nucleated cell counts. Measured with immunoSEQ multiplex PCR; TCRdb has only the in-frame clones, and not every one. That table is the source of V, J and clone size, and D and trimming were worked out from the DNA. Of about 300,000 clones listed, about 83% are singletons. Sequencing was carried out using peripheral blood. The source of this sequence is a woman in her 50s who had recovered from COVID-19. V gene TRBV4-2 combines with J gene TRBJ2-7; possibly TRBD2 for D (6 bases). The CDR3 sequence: CASSQVGGGQPYEQYF. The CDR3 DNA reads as TGTGCCAGCAGCCAAGTCGGGGGTGGGCAGCCCTACGAGCAGTACTTC.